The 18 T cell receptor beta chains listed next were all sequenced from one sample in a study of siplizumab effects on memory and regulatory T cells. The assay was immunoSEQ multiplex PCR, and TCRdb's table has in-frame clones only and misses some. This sample carries some 40,000 clones, 80% to 90% of them seen once, and the ten largest clones take approximately 0.25%. The sequenced sample consisted of naive CD4+ T cells sorted from blood. The source of these receptors is a human donor in good health.

The CDR3: CASSETNVLPQHF. The CDR3 nucleotides read TGTGCCAGCAGTGAAACCAACGTCCTTCCCCAGCATTTT. The genes are TRBV6-1 and TRBJ1-5; D is undetermined. Germline lookup yields CDR1 MNHNS and CDR2 SASEGT. The CDR3 spans 13 residues. V gave up 2 bases and J gave up 10 bases, with 12 bases separating them.

This clone came up once. The chain links TRBV9 to TRBJ2-7; tentative D call: TRBD2 (8 bases). This CDR3 contains 16 residues. CDR1 and CDR2 from the germline V gene are SGDLS and YYNGEE. Trimming removed 3 bases at V and 2 bases at J, with 18 bases between. The CDR3 is CASSAREGALTYEQYF. The CDR3 DNA reads TGTGCCAGCAGCGCCCGGGAGGGGGCCTTGACCTACGAGCAGTACTTC.

This sequence joins TRBV5-1 and TRBJ2-3; D is perhaps TRBD1 or TRBD2 (6 bases each). Trimming removed 4 bases from V and 0 bases from J, with 18 bases in between. Germline assignment: CDR1 SGHRS and CDR2 YFSETQ. The CDR3 length is 17 residues. This CDR3 reads CASSLGVGGGSTDTQYF. CDR3 nucleotides: TGCGCCAGCAGCCTTGGAGTGGGGGGCGGTAGCACAGATACGCAGTATTTT.

The chain carries TRBV28 and TRBJ1-5, with 10 bases fitting TRBD1. Germline values: CDR1 MDHEN, CDR2 SYDVKM. The CDR3 sequence is 17 residues long. V was pared by 6 bases and J by 3 bases, with 11 bases of the junction left unmatched. The CDR3 spells CASSPGTGATYNQPQHF. CDR3 coding DNA: TGTGCCAGCAGCCCAGGGACAGGGGCCACGTACAATCAGCCCCAGCATTTT.

The DNA for the CDR3 is TGTGCCAGCAGCTGGGTGAGGGACACATACAATGAGCAGTTCTTC. Its protein product is CASSWVRDTYNEQFF. The rearrangement joins TRBV6-5 to TRBJ2-1, with TRBD1 as a possible D gene (6 bases). V shed 6 bases and J shed 4 bases, with 16 bases lying between them. The V gene's germline CDR1 is MNHEY and CDR2 SVGAGI. The CDR3 is 15 residues long.

This clone was counted a few times. This chain's CDR3 is CASSNSASGNTIYF. The CDR3 coding sequence is TGTGCCAGTAGTAACAGTGCCTCTGGAAACACCATATATTTT. The V gene is TRBV19, the J gene TRBJ1-3, with no clear D. Germline V gives CDR1 LNHDA, CDR2 SQIVND (reference sequence). V lost 4 bases, J lost 0 bases, and 7 bases lay in between. This CDR3 contains 14 residues.

This clone came up a few times. The rearrangement links TRBV4-1 to TRBJ2-7, with D hard to call. Germline CDR1 MGHRA, CDR2 YSYEKL. The CDR3 is 13 residues long. Trimming took 2 bases from V and 7 from J, leaving 12 bases between them. Written as DNA, the CDR3 is TGCGCCAGCAGCCAATACCAAGGCGTAGAGCAGTACTTC. Its protein product is CASSQYQGVEQYF.

The chain has TRBV2 and TRBJ2-5, with 8 bases matching TRBD2. CDR3 length: 13 residues. Per germline, CDR1 SNHLY and CDR2 FYNNEI. V was clipped by 5 bases and J by 5 bases; unmatched bases: 4. CDR3 loop: CASSRSGGETQYF. The CDR3 DNA reads as TGTGCCAGCAGTCGGAGCGGGGGCGAGACCCAGTACTTC.

The chain joins TRBV6-6 to TRBJ2-7; D gene uncertain. Germline loops: CDR1 MNHNY, CDR2 SVGAGI (reference sequence). The CDR3 has 11 residues. The V end was cut by 8 bases, the J end by 3 bases, with 8 bases between. Here the CDR3 reads CASQIRYEQYF. The CDR3 coding sequence is TGTGCCAGCCAGATCCGCTACGAGCAGTACTTC.

This clone occurred a few times. CDR3 loop: CASSDGRAGYEQYF. Written as DNA, the CDR3 is TGTGCCAGCAGTGACGGTCGGGCAGGCTACGAGCAGTACTTC. The J gene is TRBJ2-7, the V gene TRBV2; D ambiguous. The CDR3 runs to 14 residues. The V and J ends lost 3 bases and 3 bases respectively, with 12 bases between them. CDR1 SNHLY and CDR2 FYNNEI come from the germline V gene.

The chain carries TRBV7-9 and TRBJ2-5; TRBD2 matches 7 bases. The V segment lost 3 bases and the J segment 1 base; nucleotides outside the gene matches: 5. In germline, CDR1 is SEHNR, CDR2 FQNEAQ (reference sequence). The CDR3 runs 15 residues. CDR3 in amino acids: CASSFSGTIQETQYF. DNA for the CDR3: TGTGCCAGCAGCTTCTCCGGGACTATCCAAGAGACCCAGTACTTC.

The chain couples TRBV2 to TRBJ2-3; perhaps TRBD2 as D (5 bases). Germline V gene sequence: CDR1 SNHLY, CDR2 FYNNEI. There are 14 residues in the CDR3. Trimming shortened V by 3 bases and J by 4 bases, and 11 bases separated the two germline ends. The CDR3 loop reads CASSDSVGADTQYF. The CDR3 nucleotides read TGTGCCAGCAGTGACTCAGTGGGAGCAGATACGCAGTATTTT. Supplemented by reference TRBV2 and TRBJ2-3, the full variable domain reads EPEVTQTPSHQVTQMGQEVILRCVPISNHLYFYWYRQILGQKVEFLVSFYNNEISEKSEIFDDQFSVERPDGSNFTLKIRSTKLEDSAMYFCASSDSVGADTQYFGPGTRLTVL.

The V and J genes are TRBV6-1 and TRBJ1-5; 7 nucleotides align to TRBD1. The ends lost 5 bases at V and 3 bases at J; junction bases unmatched: 4. CDR3 length: 14 residues. The germline gives CDR1 MNHNS, CDR2 SASEGT. As DNA, the CDR3 is TGTGCCAGCAGTCCTACAGGGGTCAATCAGCCCCAGCATTTT. It is translated as CASSPTGVNQPQHF.

V gene TRBV5-5 combines with J gene TRBJ1-1; D not resolved. V was trimmed by 2 bases and J by 4 bases, leaving 12 bases between them. The length of the CDR3 is 14 residues. Germline CDR1 SGHKS, CDR2 YYEKEE (reference sequence). CDR3 bases: TGTGCCAGCAGCTTAAACGGGGTTGGCACTGAAGCTTTCTTT. Translating it yields CASSLNGVGTEAFF.

The V gene is TRBV6-1, the J gene TRBJ1-2; D possibly corresponds to TRBD1 (6 bases). CDR1 and CDR2 (germline): MNHNS, SASEGT. The V end was cut by 7 bases, the J end by 12 bases, with 15 bases between. The CDR3 sequence is 11 residues long. As DNA, the CDR3 is TGTGCCAGCACCTCTAAGGGGGGACACACCTTC. Protein sequence: CASTSKGGHTF.

V gene TRBV5-6 combines with J gene TRBJ1-6; D is undetermined. The CDR3 spans 14 residues. Per germline, CDR1 SGHDT and CDR2 YYEEEE. Trimming shortened V by 3 bases and J by 7 bases, and 11 bases separated the two germline ends. DNA of the CDR3: TGTGCCAGCAGCTACACAGCGAAGAATTCACCCCTCCACTTT. It translates to CASSYTAKNSPLHF.

J is TRBJ2-7 and V is TRBV5-4; no firm D call. Deletions cut 3 bases from V and 1 base from J, with 8 bases between. This CDR3 contains 13 residues. Germline-derived CDR1 and CDR2 are SGHNT and YYREEE (reference sequence). CDR3 DNA: TGTGCCAGCAGCTCCGGAAGATCCTACGAGCAGTACTTC. It is translated as CASSSGRSYEQYF. Full variable domain (remainder filled in from reference TRBV5-4 and TRBJ2-7): ETGVTQSPTHLIKTRGQQVTLRCSSQSGHNTVSWYQQALGQGPQFIFQYYREEENGRGNFPPRFSGLQFPNYSSELNVNALELDDSALYLCASSSGRSYEQYFGPGTRLTVT.

This rearrangement joins TRBV12-5 to TRBJ2-2; a weak D match, TRBD2 (6 bases). Trimming stripped 1 base from V and 4 bases from J, with 13 bases between. The germline CDR1 and CDR2 sequences are LGHNT and FRNRAP. The CDR3 spans 16 residues. DNA for the CDR3: TGTGCTAGTGGTTTGGGACTAGTGGGGGTCACCGGGGAGCTGTTTTTT. Translation gives CASGLGLVGVTGELFF.